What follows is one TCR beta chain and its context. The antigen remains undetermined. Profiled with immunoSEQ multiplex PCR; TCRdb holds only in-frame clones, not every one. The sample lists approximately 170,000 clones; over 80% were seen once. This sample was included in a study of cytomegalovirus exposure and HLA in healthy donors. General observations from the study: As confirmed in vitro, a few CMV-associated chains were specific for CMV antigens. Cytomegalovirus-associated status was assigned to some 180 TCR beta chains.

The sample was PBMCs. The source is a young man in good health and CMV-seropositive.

The CDR3 region has the DNA TGTGCCAGCAGCTTGGGCGGGGGGACATACGAGCAGTACTTC. Translated, it gives CASSLGGGTYEQYF. The gene calls are TRBV11-2 and TRBJ2-7; TRBD2 matches 8 bases. V gave up 3 bases and J gave up 4 bases; unmatched junction bases: 5. Per the germline V gene, CDR1 is SGHAT and CDR2 is FQNNGV. The CDR3 extends over 14 amino acids.